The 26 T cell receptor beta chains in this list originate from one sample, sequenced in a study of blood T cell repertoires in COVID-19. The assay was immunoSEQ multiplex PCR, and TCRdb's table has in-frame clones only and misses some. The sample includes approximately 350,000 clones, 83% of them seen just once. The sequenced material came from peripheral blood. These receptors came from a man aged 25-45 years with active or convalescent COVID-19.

The CDR3: CASSNLPGSTYEQYF. DNA of the CDR3: TGTGCCAGCAGCAATCTCCCAGGTTCCACCTACGAGCAGTACTTC. The chain carries TRBV6-6 and TRBJ2-7; D ambiguous. Trimming left V 6 bases short and J 2 bases short, with 17 bases between. From germline, CDR1 is MNHNY and CDR2 SVGAGI (reference sequence). This CDR3 region has 15 residues.

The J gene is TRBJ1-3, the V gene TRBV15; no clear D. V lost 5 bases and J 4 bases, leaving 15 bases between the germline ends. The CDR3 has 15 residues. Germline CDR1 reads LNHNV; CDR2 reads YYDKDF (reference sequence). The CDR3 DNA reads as TGTGCCACCAGCCTCTATCGGGTTCCGGGAAACACCATATATTTT. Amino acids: CATSLYRVPGNTIYF.

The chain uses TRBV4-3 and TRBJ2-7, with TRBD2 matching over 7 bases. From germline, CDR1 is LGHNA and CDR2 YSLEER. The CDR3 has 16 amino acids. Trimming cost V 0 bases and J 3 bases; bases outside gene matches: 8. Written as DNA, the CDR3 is TGCGCCAGCAGCCAAGAAAACCCGGGAGGTCGCTACGAGCAGTACTTC. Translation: CASSQENPGGRYEQYF.

The CDR3 sequence: CATSDRRGSQTQYF. The CDR3 DNA follows: TGTGCCACCAGTGACCGTCGGGGAAGCCAGACCCAGTACTTC. The rearrangement joins TRBV24-1 to TRBJ2-5; perhaps TRBD2 as D (5 bases). Per germline, CDR1 KGHDR and CDR2 SFDVKD. The CDR3 is made up of 14 amino acids. V lost 4 bases to trimming and J lost 6 bases, with 14 bases between them.

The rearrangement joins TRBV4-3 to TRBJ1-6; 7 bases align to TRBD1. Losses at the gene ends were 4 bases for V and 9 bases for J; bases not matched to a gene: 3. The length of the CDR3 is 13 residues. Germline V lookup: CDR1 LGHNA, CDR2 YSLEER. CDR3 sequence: CASSPTGISPLHF. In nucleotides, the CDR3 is TGCGCCAGCAGCCCGACAGGGATTTCACCCCTCCACTTT.

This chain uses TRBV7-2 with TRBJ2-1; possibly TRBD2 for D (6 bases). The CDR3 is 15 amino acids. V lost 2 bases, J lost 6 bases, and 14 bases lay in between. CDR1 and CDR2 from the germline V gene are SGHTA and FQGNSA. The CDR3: CASSLTGLRVNEQFF. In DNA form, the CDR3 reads TGTGCCAGCAGCTTAACGGGACTCAGAGTCAATGAGCAGTTCTTC.

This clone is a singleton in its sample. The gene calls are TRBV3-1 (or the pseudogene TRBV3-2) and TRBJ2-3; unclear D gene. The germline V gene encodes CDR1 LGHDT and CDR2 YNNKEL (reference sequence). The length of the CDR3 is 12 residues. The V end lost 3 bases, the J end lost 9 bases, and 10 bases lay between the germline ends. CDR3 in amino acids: CASSQRGMTQYF. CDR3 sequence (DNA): TGTGCCAGCAGCCAGCGCGGTATGACGCAGTATTTT.

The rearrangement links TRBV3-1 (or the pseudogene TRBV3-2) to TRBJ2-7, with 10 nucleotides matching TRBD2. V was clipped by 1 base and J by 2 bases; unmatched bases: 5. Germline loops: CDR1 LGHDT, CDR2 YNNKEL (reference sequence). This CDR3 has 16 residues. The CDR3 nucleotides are TGTGCCAGCAGCCAAGCTACTAGCGGGAAGCCCTACGAGCAGTACTTC. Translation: CASSQATSGKPYEQYF.

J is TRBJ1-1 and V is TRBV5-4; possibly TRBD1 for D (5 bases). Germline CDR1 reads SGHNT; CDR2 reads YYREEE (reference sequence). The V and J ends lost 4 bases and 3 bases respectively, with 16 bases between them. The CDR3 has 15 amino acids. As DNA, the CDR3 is TGTGCCAGCAGCCCGAGCCCAGGGTACTACACTGAAGCTTTCTTT. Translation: CASSPSPGYYTEAFF.

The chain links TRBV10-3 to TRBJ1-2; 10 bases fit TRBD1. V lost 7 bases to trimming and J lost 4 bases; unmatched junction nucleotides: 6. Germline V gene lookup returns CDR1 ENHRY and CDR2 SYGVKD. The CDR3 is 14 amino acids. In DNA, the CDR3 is TGTGCCATCACCGGGACAGGGGCCGGCTATGGCTACACCTTC. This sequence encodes CAITGTGAGYGYTF.

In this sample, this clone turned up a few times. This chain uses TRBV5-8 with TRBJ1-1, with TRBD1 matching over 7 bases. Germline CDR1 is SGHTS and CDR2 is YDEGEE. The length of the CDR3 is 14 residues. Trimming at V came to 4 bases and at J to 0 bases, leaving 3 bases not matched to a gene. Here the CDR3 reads CASSATGMNTEAFF. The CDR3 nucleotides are TGTGCCAGCAGCGCGACAGGGATGAACACTGAAGCTTTCTTT.

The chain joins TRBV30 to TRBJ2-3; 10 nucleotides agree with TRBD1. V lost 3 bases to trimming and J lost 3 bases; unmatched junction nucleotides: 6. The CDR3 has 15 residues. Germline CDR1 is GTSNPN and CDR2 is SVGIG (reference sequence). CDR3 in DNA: TGTGCCTGGAGGAGTTGGACAGGGGGGACAGATACGCAGTATTTT. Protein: CAWRSWTGGTDTQYF.

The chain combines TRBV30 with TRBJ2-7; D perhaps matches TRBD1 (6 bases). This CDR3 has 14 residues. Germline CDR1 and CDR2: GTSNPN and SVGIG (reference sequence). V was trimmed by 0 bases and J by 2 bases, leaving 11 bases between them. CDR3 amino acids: CAWSVSRGAYEQYF. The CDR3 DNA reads TGTGCCTGGAGTGTCTCCAGGGGAGCCTACGAGCAGTACTTC.

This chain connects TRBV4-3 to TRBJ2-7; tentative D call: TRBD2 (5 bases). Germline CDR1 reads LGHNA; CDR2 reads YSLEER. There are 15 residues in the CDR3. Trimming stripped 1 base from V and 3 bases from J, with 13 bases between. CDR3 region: CASSQGAGIGYEQYF. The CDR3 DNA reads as TGCGCCAGCAGCCAAGGGGCCGGGATTGGCTACGAGCAGTACTTC.

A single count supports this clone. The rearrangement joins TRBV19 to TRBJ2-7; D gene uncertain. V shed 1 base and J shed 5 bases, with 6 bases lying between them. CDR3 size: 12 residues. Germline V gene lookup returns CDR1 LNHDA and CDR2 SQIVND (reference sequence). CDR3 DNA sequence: TGTGCCAGTAGTATAGTAAGCGACGAGCAGTACTTC. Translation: CASSIVSDEQYF.

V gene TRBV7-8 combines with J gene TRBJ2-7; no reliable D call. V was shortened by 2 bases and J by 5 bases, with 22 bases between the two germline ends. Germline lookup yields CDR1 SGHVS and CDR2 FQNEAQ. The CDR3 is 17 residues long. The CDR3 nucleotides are TGTGCCAGCAGCTTAACGGCGAGAGGCTCGTCTATTAACGAGCAGTACTTC. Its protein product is CASSLTARGSSINEQYF.

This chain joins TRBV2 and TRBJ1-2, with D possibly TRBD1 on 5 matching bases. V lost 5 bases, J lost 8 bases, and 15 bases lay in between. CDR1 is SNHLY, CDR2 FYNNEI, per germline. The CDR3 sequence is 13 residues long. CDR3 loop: CASSPIIQGGYTF. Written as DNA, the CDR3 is TGTGCCAGCAGTCCTATTATTCAGGGAGGCTACACCTTC.

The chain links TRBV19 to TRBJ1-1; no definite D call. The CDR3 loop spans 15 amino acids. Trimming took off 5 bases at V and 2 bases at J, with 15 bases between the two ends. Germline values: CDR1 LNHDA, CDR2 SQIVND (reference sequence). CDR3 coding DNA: TGTGCCAGTAGTCTCCTCACCACATTTAACACTGAAGCTTTCTTT. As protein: CASSLLTTFNTEAFF.

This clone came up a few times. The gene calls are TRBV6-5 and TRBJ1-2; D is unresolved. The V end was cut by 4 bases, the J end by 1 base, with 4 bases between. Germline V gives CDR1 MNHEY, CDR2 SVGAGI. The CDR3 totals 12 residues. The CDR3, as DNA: TGTGCCAGCAGTTCCCTTAACTATGGCTACACCTTC. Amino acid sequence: CASSSLNYGYTF.

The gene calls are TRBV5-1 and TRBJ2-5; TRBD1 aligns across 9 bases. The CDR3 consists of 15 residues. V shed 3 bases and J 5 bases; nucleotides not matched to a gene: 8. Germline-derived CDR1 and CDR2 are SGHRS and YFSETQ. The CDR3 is CASSSTSGTGETQYF. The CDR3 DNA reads TGCGCCAGCAGCTCCACCTCCGGGACAGGGGAGACCCAGTACTTC.

Here the CDR3 DNA reads TGCGCCAGCAGCCAAGATGCCGGAAGCGGGTATAGCACAGATACGCAGTATTTT. Its translation: CASSQDAGSGYSTDTQYF. The chain joins TRBV4-3 to TRBJ2-3; possible D gene TRBD2, 6 bases. CDR1 and CDR2 (germline): LGHNA, YSLEER. The CDR3 contains 18 residues. The ends were cut back, 0 bases at V and 0 bases at J, with 16 bases in the middle.

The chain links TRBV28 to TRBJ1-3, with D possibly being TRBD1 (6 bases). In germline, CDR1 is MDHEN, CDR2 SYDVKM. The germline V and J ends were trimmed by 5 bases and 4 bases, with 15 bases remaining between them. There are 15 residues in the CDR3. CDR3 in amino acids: CASSPQGTGGNTIYF. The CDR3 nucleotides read TGTGCCAGCAGTCCCCAGGGGACGGGAGGAAACACCATATATTTT. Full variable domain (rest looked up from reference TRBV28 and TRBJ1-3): DVKVTQSSRYLVKRTGEKVFLECVQDMDHENMFWYRQDPGLGLRLIYFSYDVKMKEKGDIPEGYSVSREKKERFSLILESASTNQTSMYLCASSPQGTGGNTIYFGEGSWLTVV.

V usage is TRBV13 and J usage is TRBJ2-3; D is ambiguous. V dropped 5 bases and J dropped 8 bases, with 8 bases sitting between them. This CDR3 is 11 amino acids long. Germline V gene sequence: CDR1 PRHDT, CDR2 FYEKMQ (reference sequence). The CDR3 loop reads CASSPPGTQYF. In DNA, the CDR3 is TGTGCCAGCAGCCCCCCAGGTACGCAGTATTTT.

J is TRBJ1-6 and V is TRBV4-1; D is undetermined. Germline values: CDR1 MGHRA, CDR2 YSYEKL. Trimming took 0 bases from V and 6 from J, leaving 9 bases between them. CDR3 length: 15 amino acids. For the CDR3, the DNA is TGCGCCAGCAGCCAAGATCCTGGAGGTAATTCACCCCTCCACTTT. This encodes CASSQDPGGNSPLHF.

The CDR3 DNA follows: TGCGCCAGCAGCCTAGGACAGGGGGAATCCTACGAGCAGTACTTC. Amino acid sequence: CASSLGQGESYEQYF. The chain links TRBV5-1 to TRBJ2-7; TRBD1 matches at 10 bases. The CDR3 has 15 amino acids. V was pared by 4 bases and J by 1 base, with 5 bases of the junction left unmatched. CDR1 and CDR2 from the germline V gene are SGHRS and YFSETQ.

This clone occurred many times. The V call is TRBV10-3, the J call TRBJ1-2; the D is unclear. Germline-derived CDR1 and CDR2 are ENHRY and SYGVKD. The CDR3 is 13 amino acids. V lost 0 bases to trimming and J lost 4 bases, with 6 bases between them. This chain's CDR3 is CAISESPSYGYTF. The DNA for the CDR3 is TGTGCCATCAGTGAGTCGCCCAGCTATGGCTACACCTTC.